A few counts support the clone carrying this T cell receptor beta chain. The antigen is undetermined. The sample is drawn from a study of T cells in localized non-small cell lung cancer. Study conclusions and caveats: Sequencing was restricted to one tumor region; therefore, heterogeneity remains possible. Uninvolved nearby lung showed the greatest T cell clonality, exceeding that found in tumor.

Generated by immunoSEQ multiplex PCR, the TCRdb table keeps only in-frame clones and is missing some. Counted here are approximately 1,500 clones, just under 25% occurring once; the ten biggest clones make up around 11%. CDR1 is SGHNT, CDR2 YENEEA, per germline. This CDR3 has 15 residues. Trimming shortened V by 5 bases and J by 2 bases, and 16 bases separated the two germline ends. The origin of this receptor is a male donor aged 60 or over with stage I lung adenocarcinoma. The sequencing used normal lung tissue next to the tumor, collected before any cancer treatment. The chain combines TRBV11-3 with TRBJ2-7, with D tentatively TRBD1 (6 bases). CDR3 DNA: TGTGCCAGCAGCGTAACCGGGACAAGAGCCTACGAGCAGTACTTC. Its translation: CASSVTGTRAYEQYF.